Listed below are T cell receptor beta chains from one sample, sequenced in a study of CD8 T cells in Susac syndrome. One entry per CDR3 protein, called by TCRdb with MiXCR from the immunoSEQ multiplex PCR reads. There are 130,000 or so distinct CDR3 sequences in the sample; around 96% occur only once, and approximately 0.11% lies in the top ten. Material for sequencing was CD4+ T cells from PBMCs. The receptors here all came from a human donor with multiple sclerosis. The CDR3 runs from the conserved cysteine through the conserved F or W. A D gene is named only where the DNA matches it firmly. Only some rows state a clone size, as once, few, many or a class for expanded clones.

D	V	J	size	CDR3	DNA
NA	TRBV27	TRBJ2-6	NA	CASSLLGRVAGANVLTF	TGTGCCAGCAGTTTATTGGGCAGGGTTGCTGGGGCCAACGTCCTGACTTTC
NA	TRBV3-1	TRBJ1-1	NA	CASSQERAGSPEAFF	TGTGCCAGCAGCCAAGAGCGGGCAGGGTCTCCCGAAGCTTTCTTT
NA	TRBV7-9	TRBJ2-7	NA	CASSSKMGSYEQYF	TGTGCCAGCAGCTCGAAGATGGGGTCCTACGAGCAGTACTTC
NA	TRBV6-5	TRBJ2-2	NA	CASSLTNTGELFF	TGTGCCAGCAGCCTAACGAACACCGGGGAGCTGTTTTTT
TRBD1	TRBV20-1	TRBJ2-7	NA	CSARKGQGHYEQYF	TGCAGTGCTAGAAAGGGACAGGGCCACTACGAGCAGTACTTC
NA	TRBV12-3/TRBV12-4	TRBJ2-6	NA	CASSDGQPGANVLTF	TGTGCCAGCAGTGATGGACAGCCTGGGGCCAACGTCCTGACTTTC
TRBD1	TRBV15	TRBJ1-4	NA	CATSRTGGTGYEKLFF	TGTGCCACCAGCAGAACCGGTGGGACAGGATATGAAAAACTGTTTTTT
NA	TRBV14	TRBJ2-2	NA	CASSQAGELFF	TGTGCCAGCAGCCAAGCCGGGGAGCTGTTTTTT
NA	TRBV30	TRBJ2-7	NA	CAWRSQGVREQYF	TGTGCCTGGAGATCTCAGGGTGTCCGCGAGCAGTACTTC
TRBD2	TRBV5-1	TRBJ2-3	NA	CASSLTSGGRDTQYF	TGCGCCAGCAGTTTGACTAGCGGGGGTAGGGATACGCAGTATTTT
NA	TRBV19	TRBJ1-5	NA	CATQVQGGSDQPQHF	TGTGCCACCCAAGTCCAAGGGGGGTCAGATCAGCCCCAGCATTTT
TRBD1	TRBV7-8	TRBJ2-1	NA	CASGNRDRSLDEQFF	TGTGCCAGCGGAAATCGGGACAGGTCTCTTGATGAGCAGTTCTTC
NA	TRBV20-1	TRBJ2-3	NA	CSARDVRRFFLSTDTQYF	TGCAGTGCTAGAGATGTACGGAGGTTCTTCCTCAGCACAGATACGCAGTATTTT
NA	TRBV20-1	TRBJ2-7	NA	CSAIPNSYEQYF	TGCAGTGCTATCCCCAACTCCTACGAGCAGTACTTC
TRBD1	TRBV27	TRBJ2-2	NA	CASSLIRDSTNTGELFF	TGTGCCAGCAGCTTAATCCGGGACAGCACGAACACCGGGGAGCTGTTTTTT
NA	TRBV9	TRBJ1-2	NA	CASSPKGHLDYGYTF	TGTGCCAGCAGCCCCAAGGGACACTTGGACTATGGCTACACCTTC
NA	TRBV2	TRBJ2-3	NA	CASSAAGMQYF	TGTGCCAGCAGTGCAGCGGGTATGCAGTATTTT
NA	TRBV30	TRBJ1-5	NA	CAWSGGSGQPQHF	TGTGCCTGGAGTGGGGGTTCCGGTCAGCCCCAGCATTTT
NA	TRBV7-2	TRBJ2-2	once	CASSLGLPGELFF	TGTGCCAGCAGCTTAGGGCTGCCCGGGGAGCTGTTTTTT
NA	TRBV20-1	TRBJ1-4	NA	CSARDNPIKANEKLFF	TGCAGTGCTAGAGATAATCCCATAAAGGCTAATGAAAAACTGTTTTTT
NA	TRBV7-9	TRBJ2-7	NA	CASSPAGHPYEQYF	TGTGCCAGCAGCCCGGCGGGACATCCCTACGAGCAGTACTTC
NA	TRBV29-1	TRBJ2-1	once	CSVRYTNEQFF	TGCAGCGTTCGCTACACCAATGAGCAGTTCTTC
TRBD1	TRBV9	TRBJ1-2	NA	CASSVVDRGPGGYTF	TGTGCCAGCAGCGTAGTCGACAGGGGGCCGGGTGGCTACACCTTC
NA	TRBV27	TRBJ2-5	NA	CASSGGGRRETQYF	TGTGCCAGCAGTGGGGGGGGGCGACGGGAGACCCAGTACTTC
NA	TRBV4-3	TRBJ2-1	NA	CASSRDFKAIDNEQFF	TGCGCCAGCAGCCGCGATTTTAAAGCTATTGACAATGAGCAGTTCTTC
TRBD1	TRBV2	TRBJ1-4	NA	CASNPQGAIEKLFF	TGTGCCAGCAATCCCCAGGGGGCTATTGAAAAACTGTTTTTT
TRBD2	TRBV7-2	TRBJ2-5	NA	CASRPGLARETQYF	TGTGCCAGCAGGCCGGGACTAGCCCGTGAGACCCAGTACTTC
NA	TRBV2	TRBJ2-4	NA	CASSERGRAAIQYF	TGTGCCAGCAGTGAACGCGGCAGGGCAGCAATTCAGTACTTC
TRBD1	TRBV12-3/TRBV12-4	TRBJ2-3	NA	CASTTTGGSADTQYF	TGTGCCAGCACCACGACAGGGGGAAGCGCAGATACGCAGTATTTT
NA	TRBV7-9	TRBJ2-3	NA	CASSPKGPDTQYF	TGTGCCAGCAGCCCTAAGGGCCCAGATACGCAGTATTTT
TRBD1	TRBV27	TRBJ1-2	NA	CASSDRGYGYTF	TGTGCCAGCAGTGACAGGGGGTATGGCTACACCTTC
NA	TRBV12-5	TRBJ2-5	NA	CASGIEETQYF	TGTGCTAGTGGAATAGAAGAGACCCAGTACTTC
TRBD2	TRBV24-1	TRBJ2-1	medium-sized	CATSLGLAGVGEQFF	TGTGCCACCAGTCTGGGACTAGCGGGAGTCGGCGAGCAGTTCTTC
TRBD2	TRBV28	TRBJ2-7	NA	CASSFLPGASGSGNEQYF	TGTGCCAGCAGTTTCCTACCCGGGGCTAGCGGGAGCGGCAACGAGCAGTACTTC
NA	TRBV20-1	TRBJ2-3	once	CSAKEARRFSDTQYF	TGCAGTGCTAAGGAAGCCCGAAGGTTTTCAGATACGCAGTATTTT
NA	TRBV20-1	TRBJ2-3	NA	CSATRGGNPYDTQYF	TGCAGTGCTACGCGCGGTGGGAATCCATACGATACGCAGTATTTT
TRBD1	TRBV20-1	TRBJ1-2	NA	CSARPRQGQQSGGYTF	TGCAGTGCTAGACCGCGGCAGGGACAGCAAAGTGGTGGCTACACCTTC
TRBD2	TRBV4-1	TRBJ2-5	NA	CASSQGGSVGGPKRAQYF	TGCGCCAGCAGCCAGGGAGGGTCCGTTGGCGGGCCTAAACGGGCCCAGTACTTC
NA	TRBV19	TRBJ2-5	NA	CASSIAGSETQYF	TGTGCCAGTAGTATTGCGGGGTCAGAGACCCAGTACTTC
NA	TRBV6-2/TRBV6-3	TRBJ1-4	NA	CASLGQVGGEKLFF	TGTGCCAGCTTGGGGCAGGTTGGTGGTGAAAAACTGTTTTTT
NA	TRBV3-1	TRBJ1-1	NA	CASSAYRVMNTEAFF	TGTGCCAGCAGCGCATACAGGGTGATGAACACTGAAGCTTTCTTT
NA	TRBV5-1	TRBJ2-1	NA	CASSTRGARVDEQFF	TGCGCCAGCAGCACCCGGGGAGCTCGGGTTGATGAGCAGTTCTTC
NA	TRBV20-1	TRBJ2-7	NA	CSASRQAYEQYF	TGCAGTGCTAGTCGACAGGCCTACGAGCAGTACTTC
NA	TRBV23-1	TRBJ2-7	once	CASPEWQYF	TGCGCCAGCCCCGAGTGGCAGTACTTC
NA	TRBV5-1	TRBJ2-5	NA	CASSRGEQQETQYF	TGCGCCAGCAGTCGTGGGGAACAACAAGAGACCCAGTACTTC
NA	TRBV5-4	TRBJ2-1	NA	CASSPGGAGSNEQFF	TGTGCCAGCAGCCCTGGGGGGGCGGGGAGCAATGAGCAGTTCTTC
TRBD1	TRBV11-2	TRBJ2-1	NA	CASSLDGVGTGNMGSSYNEQFF	TGTGCCAGCAGCTTAGATGGCGTTGGGACAGGGAATATGGGGAGCTCCTACAATGAGCAGTTCTTC
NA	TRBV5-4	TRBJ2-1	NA	CASSPPVVRSDEQFF	TGTGCCAGCAGCCCCCCGGTGGTGCGGTCCGATGAGCAGTTCTTC
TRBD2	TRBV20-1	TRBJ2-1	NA	CSAPQLAASYNEQFF	TGCAGTGCGCCACAACTAGCGGCCTCCTACAATGAGCAGTTCTTC
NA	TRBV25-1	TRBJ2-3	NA	CASSEVGRTDTQYF	TGTGCCAGCAGTGAAGTTGGGCGCACAGATACGCAGTATTTT
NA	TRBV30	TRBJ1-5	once	CAWRTQGSNQPQHF	TGTGCCTGGAGGACTCAGGGGAGCAATCAGCCCCAGCATTTT
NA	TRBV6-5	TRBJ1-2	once	CASSYGVGDGYTF	TGTGCCAGCAGTTACGGGGTAGGCGATGGCTACACCTTC